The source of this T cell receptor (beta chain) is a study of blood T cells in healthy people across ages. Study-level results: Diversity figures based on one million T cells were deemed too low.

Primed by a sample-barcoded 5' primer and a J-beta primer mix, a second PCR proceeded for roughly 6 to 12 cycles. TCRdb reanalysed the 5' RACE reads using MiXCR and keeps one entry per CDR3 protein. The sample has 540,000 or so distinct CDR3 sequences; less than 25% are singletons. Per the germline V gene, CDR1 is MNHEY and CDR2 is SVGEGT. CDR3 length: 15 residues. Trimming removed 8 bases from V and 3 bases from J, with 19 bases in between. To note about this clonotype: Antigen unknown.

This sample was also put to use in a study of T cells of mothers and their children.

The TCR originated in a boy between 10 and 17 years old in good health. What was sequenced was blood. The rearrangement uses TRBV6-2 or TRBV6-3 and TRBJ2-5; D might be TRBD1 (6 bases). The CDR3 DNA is TGTGCCAGCCTTAGTTGGGGGACACAAAAAGAGACCCAGTACTTC. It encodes CASLSWGTQKETQYF.